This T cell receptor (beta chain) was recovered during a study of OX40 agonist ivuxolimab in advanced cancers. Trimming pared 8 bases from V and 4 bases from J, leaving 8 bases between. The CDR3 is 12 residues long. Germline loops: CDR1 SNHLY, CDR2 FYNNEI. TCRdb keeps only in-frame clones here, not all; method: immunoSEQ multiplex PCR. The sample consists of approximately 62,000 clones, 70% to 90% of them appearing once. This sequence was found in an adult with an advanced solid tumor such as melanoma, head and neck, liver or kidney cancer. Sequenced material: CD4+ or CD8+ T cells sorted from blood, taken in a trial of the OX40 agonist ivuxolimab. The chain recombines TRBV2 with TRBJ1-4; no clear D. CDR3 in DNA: TGTGCCAGCCAGGAGATTAATGAAAAACTGTTTTTT. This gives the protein CASQEINEKLFF.